This T cell receptor beta chain was sequenced for a study of blood T cell repertoires in COVID-19. The CDR3 runs 16 residues. Looked up from germline, CDR1 is SEHNR and CDR2 is FQNEAQ (reference sequence). With V trimmed by 0 bases and J by 2 bases, 5 bases remained unmatched. Produced via immunoSEQ multiplex PCR; TCRdb's table is partial and in-frame only. The sample comprises approximately 98,000 clones, approximately 82% of which are singletons, and about 4% rests with the top ten. The TCR sequence derives from a woman in her seventies with acute or convalescent COVID-19. The sequenced material came from peripheral blood. The rearrangement links TRBV7-9 to TRBJ2-7, with 9 positions matching TRBD1. This chain's CDR3 is CASSLAGTGSAYEQYF. Here the CDR3 DNA reads TGTGCCAGCAGCTTAGCCGGGACAGGGTCTGCCTACGAGCAGTACTTC. Variable domain in full (rest from reference TRBV7-9 and TRBJ2-7): DTGVSQNPRHKITKRGQNVTFRCDPISEHNRLYWYRQTLGQGPEFLTYFQNEAQLEKSRLLSDRFSAERPKGSFSTLEIQRTEQGDSAMYLCASSLAGTGSAYEQYFGPGTRLTVT.